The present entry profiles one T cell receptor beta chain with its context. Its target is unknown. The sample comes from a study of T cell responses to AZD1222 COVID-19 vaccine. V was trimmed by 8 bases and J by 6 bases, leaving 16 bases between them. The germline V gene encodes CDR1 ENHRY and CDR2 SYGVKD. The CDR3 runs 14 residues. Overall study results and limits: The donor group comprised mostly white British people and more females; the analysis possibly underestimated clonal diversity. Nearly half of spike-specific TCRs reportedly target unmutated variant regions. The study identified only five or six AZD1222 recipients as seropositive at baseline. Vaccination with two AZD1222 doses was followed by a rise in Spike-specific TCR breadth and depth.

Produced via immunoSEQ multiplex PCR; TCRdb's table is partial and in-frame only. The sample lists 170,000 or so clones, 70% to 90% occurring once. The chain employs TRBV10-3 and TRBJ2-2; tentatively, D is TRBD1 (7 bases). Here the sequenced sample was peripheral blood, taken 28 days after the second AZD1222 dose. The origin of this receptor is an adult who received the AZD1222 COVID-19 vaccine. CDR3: CAIGYDREAGELFF. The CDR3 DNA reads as TGTGCCATCGGCTACGACAGGGAGGCCGGGGAGCTGTTTTTT.